This T cell receptor beta chain is drawn from a study of T cell repertoires in aging, cancer and after chemotherapy. Study-level background: The full dataset contained some 8.7 million TCR reads.

Looked up from germline, CDR1 is MNHEY and CDR2 is SVGAGI. The V segment lost 5 bases and the J segment 4 bases; nucleotides outside the gene matches: 8. This CDR3 spans 14 amino acids. The template was genomic DNA from peripheral blood, not RNA. Multiplex touch-down PCR with TRB-A/B primers amplified rearranged V-D-J TRB sequences. Via MiXCR, TCRdb re-called the multiplex PCR reads, giving one row per CDR3 protein. The table has thousands of distinct CDR3 sequences, around half seen once. This clonotype was sampled from a human donor with a solid tumor. Sequenced input: blood. V and J are TRBV6-5 and TRBJ2-7, with 7 positions matching TRBD2. The CDR3 sequence is CASSDGGGVYEQYF. The CDR3 bases are TGTGCCAGCAGTGACGGGGGAGGGGTATACGAGCAGTACTTC.